The rows below give T cell receptor beta chains drawn from one sample of a study of human T cells and chemical hapten exposure. TCRdb ran MiXCR on the RACE reads and lists one entry per CDR3 protein. The sample holds 110,000 to 150,000 distinct CDR3 sequences, approximately 10% seen once. The input for sequencing was whole blood, taken in connection with sensitization to the hapten diphenylcyclopropenone (DPC). These receptors came from a woman between 50 and 59 years old with alopecia areata. Some clones in this sample may be carry-over from other donors' samples. Both conserved end residues are part of each CDR3. A D gene is named only where the DNA matches it firmly. The listing skips clone size in some rows; elsewhere it reads once, few, many or a size class.

abundance | j_gene | d_gene | v_gene | len | CDR3aa | CDR3nt
many | TRBJ1-4 | . | TRBV6-6 | 14 | CASSSPAYNEKLFF | TGTGCCAGCAGTTCCCCGGCCTACAATGAAAAACTGTTTTTT
many | TRBJ2-2 | . | TRBV7-2 | 16 | CASSLGGGPATGELFF | TGTGCCAGCAGCTTAGGAGGGGGGCCGGCGACCGGGGAGCTGTTTTTT
few | TRBJ2-7 | . | TRBV7-9 | 13 | CASSLGGREEQYF | TGTGCCAGCAGCTTAGGGGGACGAGAGGAGCAGTACTTC
. | TRBJ2-3 | . | TRBV28 | 15 | CASIPGQVPTDTQYF | TGTGCCAGCATTCCAGGCCAGGTCCCCACAGATACGCAGTATTTT
. | TRBJ1-5 | . | TRBV5-4 | 17 | CASSLGARVQGGQPQHF | TGTGCCAGCAGCTTGGGAGCCCGAGTACAGGGAGGTCAGCCCCAGCATTTT
. | TRBJ2-1 | TRBD2 | TRBV11-2 | 15 | CASSPLAGALNEQFF | TGTGCCAGCAGCCCACTAGCGGGAGCCCTCAATGAGCAGTTCTTC
few | TRBJ2-3 | . | TRBV6-2/TRBV6-3 | 16 | CASSSLMGVSTDTQYF | TGTGCCAGCAGTTCCTTGATGGGGGTTAGCACAGATACGCAGTATTTT
few | TRBJ1-6 | TRBD1 | TRBV29-1 | 13 | CSVGTGKESPLHF | TGCAGCGTGGGGACAGGGAAGGAGTCACCCCTCCACTTT
. | TRBJ1-1 | TRBD1 | TRBV29-1 | 14 | CSVERGQPRREAFF | TGCAGCGTTGAACGGGGACAGCCCCGACGCGAAGCTTTCTTT
few | TRBJ1-6 | . | TRBV12-3/TRBV12-4 | 16 | CASSFRPGAYNSPLHF | TGTGCCAGCAGTTTTCGTCCCGGGGCGTATAATTCACCCCTCCACTTT
few | TRBJ2-5 | . | TRBV11-2 | 11 | CASSFRRTQYF | TGTGCCAGCAGCTTCAGGAGGACCCAGTACTTC
. | TRBJ2-3 | . | TRBV2 | 11 | CATNRDMGQYF | TGTGCCACCAACCGGGACATGGGGCAGTATTTT
many | TRBJ2-7 | . | TRBV9 | 14 | CASSVYSKDYEQYF | TGTGCCAGCAGCGTCTATAGCAAAGACTACGAGCAGTACTTC
. | TRBJ2-1 | . | TRBV20-1 | 11 | CSARAGTEQFF | TGCAGTGCTAGAGCTGGGACCGAGCAGTTCTTC
few | TRBJ2-4 | . | TRBV6-1 | 13 | CASAPTEGNIQYF | TGTGCCAGCGCACCAACCGAGGGAAACATTCAGTACTTC
many | TRBJ2-5 | TRBD1 | TRBV28 | 16 | CASSYQTGGRGETQYF | TGTGCCAGCAGCTACCAGACAGGGGGCCGCGGGGAGACCCAGTACTTC
few | TRBJ1-5 | . | TRBV24-1 | 14 | CATSEPGSRWPQHF | TGTGCCACCAGTGAGCCGGGGTCTAGGTGGCCCCAGCATTTT
. | TRBJ1-4 | . | TRBV18 | 16 | CASSPGQLTTNEKLFF | TGTGCCAGCTCACCAGGACAGCTTACAACTAATGAAAAACTGTTTTTT
. | TRBJ2-3 | . | TRBV7-2 | 15 | CASSSEALSSDTQYF | TGTGCCAGCAGCTCGGAGGCCCTTTCTTCAGATACGCAGTATTTT
. | TRBJ2-5 | TRBD1 | TRBV5-4 | 14 | CASSSGQVEETQYF | TGTGCCAGCAGCTCCGGACAGGTCGAAGAGACCCAGTACTTC
many | TRBJ2-3 | TRBD1 | TRBV15 | 16 | CATSPRTGGRGDTQYF | TGTGCCACCAGCCCCCGGACAGGGGGTAGGGGAGATACGCAGTATTTT
many | TRBJ2-7 | . | TRBV11-2 | 14 | CASSLELGPYEQYF | TGTGCCAGCAGCTTAGAACTTGGACCCTACGAGCAGTACTTC
few | TRBJ2-5 | . | TRBV11-2 | 15 | CASSRKLDSKETQYF | TGTGCCAGCAGCCGCAAGCTCGACTCGAAAGAGACCCAGTACTTC
few | TRBJ1-2 | . | TRBV29-1 | 14 | CSVDVTGANYGYTF | TGCAGCGTTGATGTCACGGGAGCTAACTATGGCTACACCTTC
. | TRBJ1-3 | . | TRBV29-1 | 12 | CSVEPGQNAIYF | TGCAGCGTTGAGCCTGGACAGAACGCCATATATTTT
. | TRBJ2-5 | . | TRBV30 | 14 | CAWVGGAYQETQYF | TGTGCCTGGGTGGGCGGGGCGTACCAAGAGACCCAGTACTTC
. | TRBJ2-4 | . | TRBV20-1 | 15 | CSARSPPPIKNIQYF | TGCAGTGCTAGATCACCCCCGCCGATCAAAAACATTCAGTACTTC
few | TRBJ2-4 | . | TRBV28 | 14 | CASSFGQAKNIQYF | TGTGCCAGCAGTTTCGGGCAAGCCAAAAACATTCAGTACTTC
few | TRBJ1-1 | . | TRBV29-1 | 12 | CSVEWRSTEAFF | TGCAGCGTTGAGTGGAGGAGCACTGAAGCTTTCTTT
. | TRBJ2-1 | . | TRBV7-2 | 13 | CASSLASDNEQFF | TGTGCCAGCAGCTTAGCTTCAGACAATGAGCAGTTCTTC
. | TRBJ2-7 | . | TRBV18 | 14 | CASSPWGNSYEQYF | TGTGCCAGCTCACCATGGGGGAACTCCTACGAGCAGTACTTC
many | TRBJ2-3 | . | TRBV27 | 14 | CASSLDINTDTQYF | TGTGCCAGCAGTTTAGACATAAACACAGATACGCAGTATTTT
. | TRBJ2-4 | . | TRBV19 | 13 | CASSQARKNIQYF | TGTGCCAGTTCACAGGCTCGGAAAAACATTCAGTACTTC
few | TRBJ2-1 | . | TRBV11-2 | 14 | CASSFSGLGNEQFF | TGTGCCAGCAGCTTCTCCGGTTTGGGAAATGAGCAGTTCTTC
. | TRBJ2-3 | TRBD2 | TRBV11-2 | 16 | CASSLAGEFVTDTQYF | TGTGCCAGCAGCCTAGCGGGAGAGTTTGTGACAGATACGCAGTATTTT
many | TRBJ1-5 | . | TRBV6-5 | 13 | CASRRQVSQPQHF | TGTGCCAGCCGGAGGCAGGTGAGTCAGCCCCAGCATTTT
. | TRBJ2-2 | . | TRBV11-2 | 19 | CASSLVTGPSGSNTGELFF | TGTGCCAGCAGCTTAGTGACAGGGCCTAGCGGGTCGAACACCGGGGAGCTGTTTTTT
many | TRBJ1-1 | . | TRBV27 | 13 | CASSHTWDTEAFF | TGTGCCAGCAGTCACACATGGGACACTGAAGCTTTCTTT
. | TRBJ2-1 | TRBD2 | TRBV7-9 | 19 | CASSPGLALSESSYNEQFF | TGTGCCAGCAGCCCTGGACTAGCGCTATCCGAGAGCTCCTACAATGAGCAGTTCTTC
. | TRBJ2-2 | . | TRBV6-4 | 17 | CASRPTPLETSTGELFF | TGTGCCAGCAGACCAACGCCCCTAGAGACTTCCACCGGGGAGCTGTTTTTT
. | TRBJ2-7 | . | TRBV20-1 | 13 | CSAEGDTTYEQYF | TGCAGTGCGGAAGGGGACACCACCTACGAGCAGTACTTC
many | TRBJ2-5 | . | TRBV7-9 | 18 | CASSFPAARAGAWETQYF | TGTGCCAGCAGCTTCCCGGCCGCTCGTGCAGGGGCATGGGAGACCCAGTACTTC